These 21 T cell receptor beta chains originate from one sample sequenced in a study of post-analysis software for immune sequencing data. Unique molecular identifiers were present in the TCR beta cDNA libraries. A single record per CDR3 protein comes from TCRdb applying MiXCR to the PCR reads. Here the sample spans approximately 260,000 distinct CDR3 sequences, less than 40% being singletons. No antigens are known for them. Overall study findings and caveats: Patients used about 5 TRBV segments, including TRBV5-6, TRBV5-1 and TRBV20-1, more often than controls.

Sequenced input: blood. The receptors stem from a girl aged 10 to 17 with multiple sclerosis.

This clonotype was seen many times. The chain employs TRBV20-1 and TRBJ2-3; unclear D gene. Trimming stripped 3 bases from V and 4 bases from J, with 11 bases between. CDR3 length: 13 amino acids. Germline V gives CDR1 DFQATT, CDR2 SNEGSKA (reference sequence). CDR3 bases: TGCAGTGCTAGGGCTACTCAGGCAGATACGCAGTATTTT. Translation gives CSARATQADTQYF.

Regarding this clonotype: One end of the junction fails to match germline, which may point to a read error. The genes are TRBV14 and TRBJ2-1; TRBD2 agrees at 12 bases. This CDR3 region has 19 residues. The germline gives CDR1 SGHDN, CDR2 FVKESK. CDR3 coding DNA: TGCGCCAGCAACCAAGAAGGCGGACTAGCGGGATTTTCCTACAATGAGCAGTTCTTC. It yields the protein CASNQEGGLAGFSYNEQFF.

This clonotype was seen a few times. V gene TRBV19 combines with J gene TRBJ1-1, with D possibly being TRBD1 (5 bases). With 3 bases removed from V and 1 base from J, the gap between germline ends came to 12 bases. CDR3 length: 15 residues. The germline V gene has CDR1 LNHDA and CDR2 SQIVND (reference sequence). CDR3 residues: CASSMGPARNTEAFF. DNA of the CDR3: TGTGCCAGTAGTATGGGGCCGGCGAGGAACACTGAAGCTTTCTTT.

As to this clonotype: One junction end disagrees with the germline gene, perhaps due to a read error. The V call is TRBV27, the J call TRBJ1-4; D unresolved. Germline V lookup: CDR1 MNHEY, CDR2 SMNVEV (reference sequence). The CDR3 totals 13 residues. The CDR3 loop is CASSPAPNEKRFF. CDR3 sequence (DNA): TGTGCCAGCAGTCCGGCACCTAATGAAAAACGGTTTTTT.

The chain carries TRBV5-5 and TRBJ1-4; 9 bases map to TRBD1. V trimming: 7 bases; J trimming: 8 bases; junction bases outside the gene matches: 3. The CDR3 loop spans 12 amino acids. In germline, CDR1 is SGHKS, CDR2 YYEKEE (reference sequence). The CDR3 is CASDRGDEKLFF. The CDR3 coding sequence is TGTGCCAGCGACAGGGGGGACGAAAAACTGTTTTTT. Variable domain in full (rest from reference TRBV5-5 and TRBJ1-4): DAGVTQSPTHLIKTRGQQVTLRCSPISGHKSVSWYQQVLGQGPQFIFQYYEKEERGRGNFPDRFSARQFPNYSSELNVNALLLGDSALYLCASDRGDEKLFFGSGTQLSVL.

The V call is TRBV2, the J call TRBJ2-1; 9 nucleotides agree with TRBD2. The V and J ends lost 5 bases and 9 bases, in that order; junction bases with no gene match: 8. The CDR3 sequence is 14 residues long. Germline CDR1 is SNHLY and CDR2 is FYNNEI. In DNA, the CDR3 is TGTGCCAGCAGTATAAGCGGGAGGTGGGGTGAGCAGTTCTTC. This sequence encodes CASSISGRWGEQFF.

This chain uses TRBV3-1 with TRBJ1-1; no definite D call. This CDR3 is built from 14 residues. The V end was cut by 4 bases, the J end by 2 bases, with 11 bases between. Per germline, CDR1 LGHDT and CDR2 YNNKEL (reference sequence). DNA of the CDR3: TGTGCCAGCAGCCCCCTTTATGGAAACACTGAAGCTTTCTTT. Translating gives CASSPLYGNTEAFF. Filled out from reference TRBV3-1 and TRBJ1-1, the complete variable domain reads DTAVSQTPKYLVTQMGNDKSIKCEQNLGHDTMYWYKQDSKKFLKIMFSYNNKELIINETVPNRFSPKSPDKAHLNLHINSLELGDSAVYFCASSPLYGNTEAFFGQGTRLTVV.

This clonotype was observed a handful of times. The chain has TRBV12-3 or TRBV12-4 and TRBJ2-1, with D tentatively TRBD1 (5 bases). The CDR3 extends over 12 amino acids. V gave up 8 bases and J gave up 4 bases, with 9 bases separating them. CDR3 region: CASRQRYNEQFF. In DNA form, the CDR3 reads TGTGCCAGCCGACAGAGGTACAATGAGCAGTTCTTC.

J is TRBJ1-1 and V is TRBV14; no definite D call. The CDR3 sequence is 13 residues long. CDR1 and CDR2 (germline): SGHDN, FVKESK. Trimming left V 4 bases short and J 0 bases short, with 6 bases between. The CDR3 sequence is CASSRRMNTEAFF. For the CDR3, the DNA is TGTGCCAGCAGCCGACGGATGAACACTGAAGCTTTCTTT.

This clonotype showed up many times. The chain uses TRBV20-1 and TRBJ2-3; TRBD2 aligns across 7 bases. V dropped 6 bases and J dropped 0; count of bases not matched to a gene: 6. CDR1 DFQATT and CDR2 SNEGSKA come from the germline V gene (reference sequence). This CDR3 region has 14 residues. The DNA for the CDR3 is TGCAGTGCCGGGCCGGGGGGAAGCACAGATACGCAGTATTTT. Protein product: CSAGPGGSTDTQYF.

This clonotype was observed a handful of times. V usage is TRBV6-1 and J usage is TRBJ1-1; possible D gene TRBD1, 6 bases. Trimming cost V 8 bases and J 1 base, with 11 bases left between them. The CDR3 loop spans 13 amino acids. Germline V lookup: CDR1 MNHNS, CDR2 SASEGT. CDR3 protein: CASGGLTNTEAFF. The DNA of the CDR3 is TGTGCCAGCGGGGGCCTAACGAACACTGAAGCTTTCTTT.

This clonotype was seen ten or more times. J is TRBJ2-1 and V is TRBV29-1; D is perhaps TRBD2 (7 bases). The CDR3 is made up of 15 amino acids. Germline loops: CDR1 SQVTM, CDR2 ANQGSEA. With 3 bases removed from V and 1 base from J, the gap between germline ends came to 13 bases. This CDR3 is CSVEESGTSYNEQFF. The DNA of the CDR3 is TGCAGCGTTGAGGAAAGCGGGACATCCTACAATGAGCAGTTCTTC.

The CDR3 DNA sequence: TGTGCCAGCAGCTGGGGATTTAGCGGCGAGGAGACCCAGTACTTC. Translated: CASSWGFSGEETQYF. V usage is TRBV7-2 and J usage is TRBJ2-5; TRBD2 is a possible D gene (6 bases). Germline V gene lookup returns CDR1 SGHTA and CDR2 FQGNSA. V lost 4 bases, J lost 5 bases, and 17 bases lay in between. CDR3 length equals 15 residues.

In this sample, this clonotype turned up many times. The chain is built from TRBV12-3 or TRBV12-4 and TRBJ2-7; 8 positions match TRBD1. Trimming removed 4 bases from V and 6 bases from J; junction bases left unmatched: 5. The CDR3 totals 13 residues. CDR3 nucleotides: TGTGCCAGCAGTTCTGGACAGGGCACCGAGCAGTACTTC. The encoded protein is CASSSGQGTEQYF.

Comments on this clonotype: This could be a read error, since a much larger clone is one nucleotide away. The chain couples TRBV11-2 to TRBJ2-4, with 9 bases that match TRBD1. V lost 4 bases, J lost 7 bases, and 11 bases stayed unmatched. Per the germline V gene, CDR1 is SGHAT and CDR2 is FQNNGV. The CDR3 length is 16 residues. CDR3 DNA: TGTGCCAGCAGCTCCCGTCGACAGGGGGGGGGGAACATTCAGTACTTC. Its translation: CASSSRRQGGGNIQYF.

This clonotype was seen at least ten times. This chain connects TRBV6-5 to TRBJ2-5; no reliable D call. Germline V lookup: CDR1 MNHEY, CDR2 SVGAGI. Trimming removed 7 bases from V and 2 bases from J, with 17 bases in between. This CDR3 is built from 15 residues. The CDR3 coding sequence is TGTGCCAGCACCCGTTTAGGGCTCTTACAAGAGACCCAGTACTTC. It yields the protein CASTRLGLLQETQYF.

This clonotype has a count of ten or more. This sequence joins TRBV7-9 and TRBJ1-2; 7 nucleotides line up with TRBD1. Germline values: CDR1 SEHNR, CDR2 FQNEAQ (reference sequence). J gave up 4 bases and V 3 bases, and 5 bases lay outside the gene matches. CDR3 size: 14 residues. The CDR3 DNA follows: TGTGCCAGCAGCTTGGGACAGTACGTCTATGGCTACACCTTC. Encoded protein: CASSLGQYVYGYTF.

There are a few counts of this clonotype. The chain couples TRBV20-1 to TRBJ1-6; 7 positions agree with TRBD1. CDR1 and CDR2 (germline): DFQATT, SNEGSKA (reference sequence). The CDR3 covers 16 residues. J gave up 2 bases and V 1 base, and 5 bases lay outside the gene matches. CDR3 loop: CSARVRGTAYNSPLHF. CDR3 DNA: TGCAGTGCTAGAGTGAGGGGGACAGCCTATAATTCACCCCTCCACTTT.

The table lists this clonotype with a few counts. The chain joins TRBV11-2 to TRBJ2-5; D is undetermined. The CDR3 covers 13 residues. V was shortened by 0 bases and J by 11 bases, with 13 bases between the two germline ends. Germline V gene sequence: CDR1 SGHAT, CDR2 FQNNGV. CDR3 loop: CASSLEANNEQYF. The CDR3 nucleotides are TGTGCCAGCAGCTTAGAGGCAAACAATGAGCAGTACTTC.

To note about this clonotype: This clone may be a read error of a much larger clone one base away. The CDR3 DNA sequence: TGTGCCAGCAGCGCCCGGACTAGCGGGAGCAACAGTGAGCAGTACTTC. It codes for CASSARTSGSNSEQYF. V and J are TRBV9 and TRBJ2-5; 13 bases fit TRBD2. The CDR3 covers 16 residues. Trimming cost V 3 bases and J 11 bases; bases outside gene matches: 13. The V gene's germline CDR1 is SGDLS and CDR2 YYNGEE.

The table lists this clonotype with many counts. The CDR3 bases are TGTGCCAGCACCCTTAGCGGGGCCGCGGGGAATGAGCAGTTCTTC. Translated: CASTLSGAAGNEQFF. This chain connects TRBV12-3 or TRBV12-4 to TRBJ2-1; 8 bases align to TRBD2. Trimming at V came to 7 bases and at J to 7 bases, leaving 12 bases not matched to a gene. The CDR3 is made up of 15 amino acids.